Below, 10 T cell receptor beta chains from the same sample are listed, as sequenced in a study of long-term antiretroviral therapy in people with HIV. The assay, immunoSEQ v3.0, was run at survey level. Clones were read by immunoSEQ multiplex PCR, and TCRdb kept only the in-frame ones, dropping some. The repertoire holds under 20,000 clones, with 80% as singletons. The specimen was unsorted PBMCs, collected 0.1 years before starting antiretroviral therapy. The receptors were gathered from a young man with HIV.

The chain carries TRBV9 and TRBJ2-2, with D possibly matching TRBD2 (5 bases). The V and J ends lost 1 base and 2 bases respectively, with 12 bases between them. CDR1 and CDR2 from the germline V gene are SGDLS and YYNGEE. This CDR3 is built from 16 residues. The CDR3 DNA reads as TGTGCCAGCAGCGTACGAGGGAACCATAACACCGGGGAGCTGTTTTTT. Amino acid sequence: CASSVRGNHNTGELFF.

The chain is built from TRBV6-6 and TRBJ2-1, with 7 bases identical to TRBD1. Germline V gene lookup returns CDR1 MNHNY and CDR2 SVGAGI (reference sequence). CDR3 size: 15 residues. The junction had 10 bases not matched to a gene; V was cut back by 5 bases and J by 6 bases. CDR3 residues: CASSTGTALGNEQFF. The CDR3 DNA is TGTGCCAGCAGTACCGGGACAGCCCTAGGCAATGAGCAGTTCTTC.

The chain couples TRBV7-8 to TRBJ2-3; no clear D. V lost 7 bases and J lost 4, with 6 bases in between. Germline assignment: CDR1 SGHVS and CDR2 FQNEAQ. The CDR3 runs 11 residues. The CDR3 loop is CASTVSDTQYF. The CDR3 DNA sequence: TGTGCCAGCACCGTCTCAGATACGCAGTATTTT.

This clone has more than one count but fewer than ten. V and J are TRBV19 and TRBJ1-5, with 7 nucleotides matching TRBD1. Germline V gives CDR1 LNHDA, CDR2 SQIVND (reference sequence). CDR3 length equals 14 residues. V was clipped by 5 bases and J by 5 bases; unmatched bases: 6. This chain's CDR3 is CASSPGTDYQPQHF. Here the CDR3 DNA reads TGTGCCAGTAGTCCCGGGACAGATTATCAGCCCCAGCATTTT.

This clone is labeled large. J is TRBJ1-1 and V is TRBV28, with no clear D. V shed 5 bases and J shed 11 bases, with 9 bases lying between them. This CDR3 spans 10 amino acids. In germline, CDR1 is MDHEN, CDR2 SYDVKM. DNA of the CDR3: TGTGCCAGCAGTGACCAGAGGGCTTTCTTT. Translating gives CASSDQRAFF.

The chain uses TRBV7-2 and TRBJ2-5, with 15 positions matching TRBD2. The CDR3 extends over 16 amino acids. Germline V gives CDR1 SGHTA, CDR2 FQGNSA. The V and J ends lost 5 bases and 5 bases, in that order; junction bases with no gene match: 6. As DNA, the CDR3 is TGTGCCAGCAGCCCTGGACTAGCGGGGGGGCGGGAGACCCAGTACTTC. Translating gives CASSPGLAGGRETQYF.

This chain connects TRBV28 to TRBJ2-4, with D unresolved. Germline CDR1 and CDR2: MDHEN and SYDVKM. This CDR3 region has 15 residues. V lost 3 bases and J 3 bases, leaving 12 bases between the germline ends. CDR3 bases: TGTGCCAGCAGTTTGGACGGTGAAGGCAAAAACATTCAGTACTTC. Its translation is CASSLDGEGKNIQYF.

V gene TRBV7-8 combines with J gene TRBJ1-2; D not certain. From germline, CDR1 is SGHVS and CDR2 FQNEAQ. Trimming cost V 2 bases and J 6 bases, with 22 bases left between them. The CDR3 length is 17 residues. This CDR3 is CASSLFLAGRPMDGYTF. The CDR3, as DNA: TGTGCCAGCAGCTTATTCCTCGCAGGTAGGCCGATGGATGGCTACACCTTC.

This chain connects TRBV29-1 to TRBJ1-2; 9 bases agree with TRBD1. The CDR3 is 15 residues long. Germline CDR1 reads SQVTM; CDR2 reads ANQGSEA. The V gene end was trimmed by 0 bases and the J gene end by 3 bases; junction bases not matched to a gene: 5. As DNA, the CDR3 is TGCAGCGTTGAAGAGCTACGACAGGGGGACTATGGCTACACCTTC. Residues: CSVEELRQGDYGYTF.

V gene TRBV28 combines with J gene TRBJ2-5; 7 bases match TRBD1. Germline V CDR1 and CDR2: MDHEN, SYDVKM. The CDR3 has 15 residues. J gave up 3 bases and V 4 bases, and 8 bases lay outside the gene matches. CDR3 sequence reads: CASSSLGTVEETQYF. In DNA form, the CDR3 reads TGTGCCAGCAGTTCCTTAGGGACAGTGGAAGAGACCCAGTACTTC.